This TCR beta chain was identified in a study of CD8 T cells in ankylosing spondylitis. Regarding the study as a whole: Some of the motif variants had earlier been found in reactive arthritis patients' fluid and blood. It appeared that ankylosing spondylitis blood was characterized by a TCR beta motif of several highly homologous variants. Significantly higher representation of disease-linked clones was reported for matched ankylosing spondylitis synovial fluid. Clones that were linked to disease were CD8+ and were relatively rare in peripheral blood.

5'-RACE, quantitative and with molecular barcodes, yielded the TCR beta libraries. MiXCR was run by TCRdb on the 5' RACE reads, yielding one entry per CDR3 protein. The sample has 500,000 to 650,000 distinct CDR3 sequences; over 4% are singletons. In its sample, this clonotype was seen many times. Its antigen is not identified. The sequenced material came from blood, either unsorted or a sorted T cell fraction (not recorded which). This sequence originates from a male donor with ankylosing spondylitis.

This CDR3 reads CASQGSSYEQYF. The CDR3 DNA sequence: TGTGCCAGCCAAGGGAGCTCCTACGAGCAGTACTTC. The rearrangement links TRBV6-5 to TRBJ2-7; perhaps TRBD2 as D (5 bases). CDR1 MNHEY and CDR2 SVGAGI come from the germline V gene. CDR3 length: 12 residues. V was shortened by 8 bases and J by 0 bases, with 8 bases between the two germline ends.